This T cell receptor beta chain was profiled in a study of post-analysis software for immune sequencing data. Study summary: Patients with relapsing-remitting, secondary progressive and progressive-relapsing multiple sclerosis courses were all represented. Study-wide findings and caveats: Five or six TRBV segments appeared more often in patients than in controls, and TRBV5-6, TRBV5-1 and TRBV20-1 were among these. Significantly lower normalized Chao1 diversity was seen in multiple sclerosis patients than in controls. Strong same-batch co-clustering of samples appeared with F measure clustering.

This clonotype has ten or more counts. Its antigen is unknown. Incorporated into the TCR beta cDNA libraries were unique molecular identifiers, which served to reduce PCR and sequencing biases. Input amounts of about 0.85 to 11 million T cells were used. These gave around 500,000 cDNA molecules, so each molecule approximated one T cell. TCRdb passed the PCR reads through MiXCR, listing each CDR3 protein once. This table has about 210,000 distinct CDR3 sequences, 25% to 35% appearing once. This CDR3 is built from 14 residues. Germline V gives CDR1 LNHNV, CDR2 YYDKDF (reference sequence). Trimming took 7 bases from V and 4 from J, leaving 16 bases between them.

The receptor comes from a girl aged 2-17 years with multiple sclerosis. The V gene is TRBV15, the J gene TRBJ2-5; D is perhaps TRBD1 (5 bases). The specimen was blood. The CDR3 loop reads CATNGQGVRETQYF. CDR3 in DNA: TGTGCCACCAACGGCCAGGGTGTAAGAGAGACCCAGTACTTC.